This entry lists 20 T cell receptor beta chains sequenced from one sample in a study of blood T cell repertoires in COVID-19. Produced via immunoSEQ multiplex PCR; TCRdb's table is partial and in-frame only. In the table there are fewer than 45,000 clones, 85% of which are singletons. Source material: peripheral blood. The receptors were gathered from a human donor in a cohort sampled during active COVID-19.

This chain connects TRBV3-1 (or the pseudogene TRBV3-2) to TRBJ1-2; D ambiguous. V was pared by 4 bases and J by 6 bases, with 12 bases between. Germline V gene sequence: CDR1 LGHDT, CDR2 YNNKEL (reference sequence). This CDR3 region has 13 residues. For the CDR3, the DNA is TGTGCCAGCAGCCCCCGGACTGAAAATGGCTACACCTTC. This gives the protein CASSPRTENGYTF.

This sequence joins TRBV19 and TRBJ2-3; D unclear. This CDR3 has 12 amino acids. Trimming took 5 bases from V and 4 from J, leaving 7 bases between them. Germline V gene sequence: CDR1 LNHDA, CDR2 SQIVND (reference sequence). The CDR3 DNA follows: TGTGCCAGTAGTCCTAGAGCAGATACGCAGTATTTT. This codes for CASSPRADTQYF.

The chain couples TRBV5-6 to TRBJ1-6, with 10 bases lining up with TRBD1. V lost 4 bases to trimming and J lost 10 bases; unmatched junction nucleotides: 8. The germline CDR1 and CDR2 sequences are SGHDT and YYEEEE. The CDR3 runs 15 residues. The CDR3 sequence is CASSRFGTGESPLHF. Written as DNA, the CDR3 is TGTGCCAGCAGCCGATTCGGGACAGGGGAATCACCCCTCCACTTT.

The rearrangement joins TRBV12-3 or TRBV12-4 to TRBJ2-3, with a possible D match to TRBD1 (5 bases). CDR3 length equals 12 residues. With 4 bases removed from V and 4 bases from J, the gap between germline ends came to 6 bases. CDR3 loop: CASSSRADTQYF. CDR3 nucleotide sequence: TGTGCCAGCAGTTCCAGGGCAGATACGCAGTATTTT.

The count of this clone is one. V gene TRBV6-5 combines with J gene TRBJ2-4; D might be TRBD1 (6 bases). The germline gives CDR1 MNHEY, CDR2 SVGAGI. With 0 bases removed from V and 4 bases from J, the gap between germline ends came to 13 bases. The CDR3 sequence is 16 residues long. CDR3 region: CASSYSSGQLKNIQYF. The CDR3 coding sequence is TGTGCCAGCAGTTACTCGAGTGGACAGCTTAAAAACATTCAGTACTTC.

This chain links TRBV5-5 with TRBJ1-1, with a weak D call TRBD1 (6 bases). The CDR3 contains 14 residues. The germline gives CDR1 SGHKS, CDR2 YYEKEE (reference sequence). The V and J ends lost 0 bases and 0 bases respectively, with 6 bases between them. The CDR3 here is CASSLGQVNTEAFF. As DNA, the CDR3 is TGTGCCAGCAGCTTGGGACAGGTGAACACTGAAGCTTTCTTT. Drawing the rest from reference TRBV5-5 and TRBJ1-1, the complete variable domain is DAGVTQSPTHLIKTRGQQVTLRCSPISGHKSVSWYQQVLGQGPQFIFQYYEKEERGRGNFPDRFSARQFPNYSSELNVNALLLGDSALYLCASSLGQVNTEAFFGQGTRLTVV.

This clone appeared once. The chain carries TRBV6-4 and TRBJ1-3, with 7 positions matching TRBD1. The J segment lost 0 bases and the V segment lost 3 bases, leaving 5 bases of the junction unmatched. The CDR3 has 16 residues. The germline V gene encodes CDR1 MRHNA and CDR2 SNTAGT. The DNA for the CDR3 is TGTGCCAGCAGTGATTATGGACAGGCCTCTGGAAACACCATATATTTT. This gives the protein CASSDYGQASGNTIYF.

J is TRBJ2-2 and V is TRBV11-3, with unresolved D. The germline CDR1 and CDR2 sequences are SGHNT and YENEEA. The CDR3 totals 13 residues. The germline V and J ends were trimmed by 2 bases and 3 bases, with 4 bases remaining between them. The CDR3 protein is CASSLSYTGELFF. The CDR3 bases are TGTGCCAGCAGCTTATCGTACACCGGGGAGCTGTTTTTT.

The V and J genes are TRBV3-1 (or the pseudogene TRBV3-2) and TRBJ1-4; D gene uncertain. V lost 5 bases to trimming and J lost 2 bases, with 9 bases between them. The germline V gene encodes CDR1 LGHDT and CDR2 YNNKEL (reference sequence). The CDR3 sequence is 14 residues long. The CDR3 loop is CASSDRGTNEKLFF. The CDR3 DNA is TGTGCCAGCAGCGACCGAGGGACTAATGAAAAACTGTTTTTT.

V gene TRBV3-1 (or the pseudogene TRBV3-2) combines with J gene TRBJ2-7; TRBD1 agrees at 7 bases. The CDR3 is 14 amino acids. Germline V CDR1 and CDR2: LGHDT, YNNKEL (reference sequence). The V gene end was trimmed by 2 bases and the J gene end by 5 bases; junction bases not matched to a gene: 6. CDR3 DNA: TGTGCCAGCAGCCAAACAGGGGTCGGCCACGAGCAGTACTTC. It yields the protein CASSQTGVGHEQYF.

The chain uses TRBV18 and TRBJ1-1; 8 nucleotides line up with TRBD1. Trimming at V came to 5 bases and at J to 3 bases, leaving 8 bases not matched to a gene. The CDR3 runs 15 residues. Germline V gene sequence: CDR1 KGHSH, CDR2 LQKENI. This CDR3 reads CASSSQGALDTEAFF. In DNA form, the CDR3 reads TGTGCCAGCTCATCGCAGGGGGCTCTGGACACTGAAGCTTTCTTT.

V and J are TRBV4-3 and TRBJ2-1; TRBD2 matches at 10 bases. CDR1 and CDR2 (germline): LGHNA, YSLEER. V trimming: 0 bases; J trimming: 8 bases; junction bases outside the gene matches: 7. The CDR3 totals 16 residues. CDR3 amino acids: CASSQEWGLALDEQFF. DNA for the CDR3: TGCGCCAGCAGCCAAGAGTGGGGACTAGCGTTGGATGAGCAGTTCTTC.

J is TRBJ2-3 and V is TRBV28, with 9 bases that match TRBD2. This CDR3 is 13 amino acids long. CDR1 is MDHEN, CDR2 SYDVKM, per germline. The V segment lost 9 bases and the J segment 2 bases; nucleotides outside the gene matches: 3. CDR3 DNA: TGTGCCAGTTCTAGCGGGGACACAGATACGCAGTATTTT. Amino acids: CASSSGDTDTQYF.

This chain links TRBV30 with TRBJ2-2; 7 nucleotides agree with TRBD1. Germline loops: CDR1 GTSNPN, CDR2 SVGIG (reference sequence). The CDR3 is made up of 13 amino acids. V lost 2 bases, J lost 7 bases, and 4 bases stayed unmatched. Written as DNA, the CDR3 is TGTGCCTGGAGTAAAGGACAGGACGGGGAGCTGTTTTTT. As protein: CAWSKGQDGELFF.

The chain recombines TRBV29-1 with TRBJ2-2; TRBD1 matches at 7 bases. Germline assignment: CDR1 SQVTM and CDR2 ANQGSEA. The CDR3 consists of 16 residues. V lost 5 bases and J lost 5; bases outside the gene matches: 14. DNA for the CDR3: TGCAGCGTTACCCCTCGTTCGACAGGGAAGACCGGGGAGCTGTTTTTT. This encodes CSVTPRSTGKTGELFF.

This sequence joins TRBV18 and TRBJ1-2, with D maybe TRBD1 (5 bases). This CDR3 contains 14 residues. The V and J ends lost 0 bases and 8 bases respectively, with 13 bases between them. CDR1 KGHSH and CDR2 LQKENI come from the germline V gene. For the CDR3, the DNA is TGTGCCAGCTCACCACCGGTCAGGGTCGGCGGCTACACCTTC. Encoded protein: CASSPPVRVGGYTF.

The chain carries TRBV25-1 and TRBJ1-1, with 8 bases that match TRBD1. CDR3 length: 16 amino acids. J was trimmed by 0 bases and V by 4 bases; bases with no gene match: 7. Germline values: CDR1 MGHDK, CDR2 SYGVNS. This CDR3 is CASSGHRGSMNTEAFF. The DNA for the CDR3 is TGTGCCAGCAGTGGACACAGGGGGTCTATGAACACTGAAGCTTTCTTT.

This sequence joins TRBV7-2 and TRBJ1-5; D gene ambiguous. Deletions cut 3 bases from V and 5 bases from J, with 8 bases between. Germline CDR1 is SGHTA and CDR2 is FQGNSA. The CDR3 consists of 13 residues. The CDR3, as DNA: TGTGCCAGCAGCTTTCCCGGGGATCAGCCCCAGCATTTT. Amino acids: CASSFPGDQPQHF.

The chain's CDR3 is CASSYGLSRPEAFF. For the CDR3, the DNA is TGTGCCAGCAGTTACGGACTATCTAGACCTGAAGCTTTCTTT. The rearrangement links TRBV6-6 to TRBJ1-1; D gene ambiguous. The CDR3 runs 14 residues. Germline V gene sequence: CDR1 MNHNY, CDR2 SVGAGI (reference sequence). Trimming stripped 2 bases from V and 6 bases from J, with 13 bases between.

This clone was seen once. This sequence joins TRBV18 and TRBJ2-1; 7 bases are shared with TRBD2. Looked up from germline, CDR1 is KGHSH and CDR2 is LQKENI. J was trimmed by 7 bases and V by 0 bases; bases with no gene match: 9. This CDR3 region has 16 residues. Here the CDR3 reads CASSPPSGRVSNEQFF. In nucleotides, the CDR3 is TGTGCCAGCTCACCACCGTCGGGGAGGGTTAGTAATGAGCAGTTCTTC.